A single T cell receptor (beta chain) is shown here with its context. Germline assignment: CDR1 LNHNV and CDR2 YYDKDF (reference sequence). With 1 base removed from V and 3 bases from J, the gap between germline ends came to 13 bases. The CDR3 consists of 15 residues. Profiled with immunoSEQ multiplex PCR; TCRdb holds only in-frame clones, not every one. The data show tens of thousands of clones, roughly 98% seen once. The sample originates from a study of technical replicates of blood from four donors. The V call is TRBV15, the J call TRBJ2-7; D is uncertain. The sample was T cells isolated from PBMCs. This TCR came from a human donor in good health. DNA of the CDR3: TGTGCCACCAGCAGAGGCCTTGGCCAACGCTACGAGCAGTACTTC. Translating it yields CATSRGLGQRYEQYF.